The clone carrying this T cell receptor beta chain occurred a few times. Germline assignment: CDR1 SGHDT and CDR2 YYEEEE. The CDR3 has 13 residues. V was pared by 0 bases and J by 11 bases, with 14 bases between. TCRdb fed the RT-PCR reads into MiXCR, producing one record per CDR3 protein. The sample includes more than 600,000 distinct CDR3 sequences, 12% to 15% of them seen just once. V usage is TRBV5-6 and J usage is TRBJ1-1, with D possibly being TRBD1 (5 bases). This sequence originates from a female donor in good health, serving as a healthy control. The sample comprised memory CD4+ T cells from blood. The CDR3 loop reads CASSLGGEALAFF. DNA for the CDR3: TGTGCCAGCAGCTTGGGAGGGGAGGCGCTGGCTTTCTTT.